This passage covers 30 T cell receptor beta chains from one sample sequenced in a study of T cell responses to AZD1222 COVID-19 vaccine. Some clones are missing from TCRdb's copy, which holds only in-frame ones; the method was immunoSEQ multiplex PCR. The sample includes 110,000 or so clones, about 90% seen only once; the top ten take roughly 7%. Source: peripheral blood, taken on day 0 of AZD1222 vaccination. All receptors derive from an adult in good health.

This clone was seen a few times. The genes are TRBV2 and TRBJ1-4, with 9 bases matching TRBD1. With V trimmed by 7 bases and J by 6 bases, 3 bases remained unmatched. From germline, CDR1 is SNHLY and CDR2 FYNNEI. The CDR3 has 13 amino acids. This chain's CDR3 is CASNTGGYEKLFF. CDR3 coding DNA: TGTGCCAGCAACACAGGGGGCTATGAAAAACTGTTTTTT.

Only one count was recorded for this clone. The chain is built from TRBV19 and TRBJ1-1, with D hard to call. The V gene's germline CDR1 is LNHDA and CDR2 SQIVND (reference sequence). Trimming pared 6 bases from V and 6 bases from J, leaving 26 bases between. The CDR3 sequence is 17 residues long. CDR3 region: CASRRDINSGFYSEAFF. CDR3 sequence (DNA): TGTGCCAGTAGGAGAGATATAAACTCAGGCTTTTACTCTGAAGCTTTCTTT.

The J gene is TRBJ1-2, the V gene TRBV4-2, with 10 bases lining up with TRBD1. The germline V gene has CDR1 LGHNA and CDR2 YNFKEQ. There are 20 residues in the CDR3. V gave up 3 bases and J gave up 8 bases; unmatched junction bases: 24. CDR3 protein: CASSHLIIVGQGTAEDGYTF. The CDR3 coding sequence is TGTGCCAGCAGCCACCTAATAATAGTGGGACAGGGGACGGCGGAGGACGGCTACACCTTC.

This sequence joins TRBV7-8 and TRBJ1-6; TRBD1 agrees at 10 bases. With V trimmed by 4 bases and J by 6 bases, 9 bases remained unmatched. The CDR3 is made up of 17 amino acids. Germline-derived CDR1 and CDR2 are SGHVS and FQNEAQ. The CDR3 coding sequence is TGTGCCAGCAGCTACATCGGGGGACAGGGGTTTAATTCACCCCTCCACTTT. Its protein is CASSYIGGQGFNSPLHF.

The CDR3 region is CASSYTGSTEAFF. In nucleotides, the CDR3 is TGTGCCAGCAGCTATACAGGGAGCACTGAAGCTTTCTTT. The genes are TRBV7-9 and TRBJ1-1, with D possibly matching TRBD1 (6 bases). Trimming removed 4 bases at V and 4 bases at J, with 10 bases between. The germline V gene has CDR1 SEHNR and CDR2 FQNEAQ (reference sequence). This CDR3 is 13 amino acids long. The whole variable domain, remainder taken from reference TRBV7-9 and TRBJ1-1, is DTGVSQNPRHKITKRGQNVTFRCDPISEHNRLYWYRQTLGQGPEFLTYFQNEAQLEKSRLLSDRFSAERPKGSFSTLEIQRTEQGDSAMYLCASSYTGSTEAFFGQGTRLTVV.

The chain carries TRBV15 and TRBJ2-3; a possible D gene is TRBD1 (5 bases). Germline V gives CDR1 LNHNV, CDR2 YYDKDF (reference sequence). The CDR3 sequence is 13 residues long. V lost 2 bases and J 6 bases, leaving 9 bases between the germline ends. This CDR3 is CATSRPPGDTQYF. Written as DNA, the CDR3 is TGTGCCACCAGCAGACCCCCAGGGGATACGCAGTATTTT. The complete variable domain, with remaining parts taken from reference TRBV15 and TRBJ2-3, reads DAMVIQNPRYQVTQFGKPVTLSCSQTLNHNVMYWYQQKSSQAPKLLFHYYDKDFNNEADTPDNFQSRRPNTSFCFLDIRSPGLGDTAMYLCATSRPPGDTQYFGPGTRLTVL.

The rearrangement joins TRBV7-9 to TRBJ2-7; D may correspond to TRBD1 or TRBD2 (5 bases each). Between the trimmed V and J ends, which lost 5 bases and 4 bases, there was a span of 18 bases. Germline values: CDR1 SEHNR, CDR2 FQNEAQ (reference sequence). The CDR3 spans 15 residues. In DNA form, the CDR3 reads TGTGCCAGCAGCCCATCGGGGACCCTAAGATACGAGCAGTACTTC. It codes for CASSPSGTLRYEQYF.

The V call is TRBV6-1, the J call TRBJ1-2; D is unresolved. The CDR3 spans 15 residues. Germline loops: CDR1 MNHNS, CDR2 SASEGT. Trimming took 3 bases from V and 4 from J, leaving 15 bases between them. For the CDR3, the DNA is TGTGCCAGCAGTGAGTATAAAGCGGGAACCTATGGCTACACCTTC. Residues: CASSEYKAGTYGYTF.

The chain combines TRBV6-5 with TRBJ1-2; the match to TRBD1 covers 7 bases. The CDR3 is 15 amino acids. V lost 2 bases to trimming and J lost 3 bases; unmatched junction nucleotides: 6. Germline CDR1 reads MNHEY; CDR2 reads SVGAGI. In DNA form, the CDR3 reads TGTGCCAGCAGTTACGGCCTAGGGACAGACTATGGCTACACCTTC. Protein: CASSYGLGTDYGYTF.

This chain links TRBV18 with TRBJ1-1; D remains ambiguous. CDR1 and CDR2 (germline): KGHSH, LQKENI. The germline V and J ends were trimmed by 3 bases and 5 bases, with 13 bases remaining between them. There are 14 residues in the CDR3. CDR3 nucleotide sequence: TGTGCCAGCTCACCCCAAAACGAGAAGACTGAAGCTTTCTTT. This sequence encodes CASSPQNEKTEAFF.

V gene TRBV19 combines with J gene TRBJ1-2, with a weak D call TRBD1 (5 bases). This CDR3 is built from 14 residues. Germline CDR1 LNHDA, CDR2 SQIVND (reference sequence). Trimming cost V 3 bases and J 3 bases, with 11 bases left between them. CDR3 in amino acids: CASSITQGDYGYTF. CDR3 DNA: TGTGCCAGTAGTATTACCCAGGGCGACTATGGCTACACCTTC.

As to this clone: The sample contains more than one DNA sequence encoding this CDR3. The V gene is TRBV4-3, the J gene TRBJ1-2; D unclear. Trimming took off 0 bases at V and 5 bases at J, with 10 bases between the two ends. Germline V lookup: CDR1 LGHNA, CDR2 YSLEER. The CDR3 loop spans 14 amino acids. The CDR3 region has the DNA TGCGCCAGCAGCCAAGATCGAACGGGATATGGCTACACCTTC. Amino acid sequence: CASSQDRTGYGYTF.

V gene TRBV18 combines with J gene TRBJ1-1; D may be TRBD1 (5 bases). CDR3 length: 12 amino acids. Germline CDR1 KGHSH, CDR2 LQKENI. V was pared by 2 bases and J by 11 bases, with 12 bases between. This CDR3 reads CASSPLKGTAFF. In nucleotides, the CDR3 is TGTGCCAGCTCACCATTAAAGGGGACGGCTTTCTTT.

This chain joins TRBV13 and TRBJ2-1, with 10 bases lining up with TRBD2. The CDR3 runs to 17 residues. The germline V gene has CDR1 PRHDT and CDR2 FYEKMQ (reference sequence). V lost 4 bases and J lost 1; bases outside the gene matches: 7. DNA for the CDR3: TGTGCCAGCAGCTCAGAAGCGGGGGGGGTTTCCTACAATGAGCAGTTCTTC. Translating gives CASSSEAGGVSYNEQFF.

CDR3 bases: TGTGCCAGCAGCTTAGGGACAGGGGTCACTGAAGCTTTCTTT. Translation gives CASSLGTGVTEAFF. The chain links TRBV11-2 to TRBJ1-1; 9 nucleotides match TRBD1. The CDR3 contains 14 residues. Germline values: CDR1 SGHAT, CDR2 FQNNGV. V trimming: 1 base; J trimming: 4 bases; junction bases outside the gene matches: 1.

This clone came up once. This chain links TRBV6-5 with TRBJ1-2; perhaps TRBD1 as D (5 bases). The CDR3 sequence is 14 residues long. Trimming stripped 2 bases from V and 3 bases from J, with 10 bases between. Germline CDR1 and CDR2: MNHEY and SVGAGI. The DNA for the CDR3 is TGTGCCAGCAGTTACGGGGCCGGGGACTATGGCTACACCTTC. Translated, it gives CASSYGAGDYGYTF.

The chain recombines TRBV6-6 with TRBJ1-2; tentative D call: TRBD1 (6 bases). The CDR3 length is 14 residues. V was clipped by 5 bases and J by 4 bases, with 14 bases between them. Germline CDR1 is MNHNY and CDR2 is SVGAGI (reference sequence). The CDR3 bases are TGTGCCAGCAGTCAAAGGCAGGGGAGCTATGGCTACACCTTC. This translates into CASSQRQGSYGYTF.

There are a few counts of this clone. This sequence joins TRBV19 and TRBJ1-1; D ambiguous. The CDR3 runs 13 residues. Germline lookup yields CDR1 LNHDA and CDR2 SQIVND (reference sequence). Trimming shortened V by 8 bases and J by 1 base, and 11 bases separated the two germline ends. The CDR3 DNA sequence: TGTGCCAGTGGCCGGACGACGAACACTGAAGCTTTCTTT. Amino acids: CASGRTTNTEAFF.

The rearrangement links TRBV6-4 to TRBJ1-6; D ambiguous. V was cut by 5 bases and J by 5 bases, with 10 bases left in between. Germline CDR1 and CDR2: MRHNA and SNTAGT. The CDR3 extends over 14 amino acids. CDR3 protein: CASSLTHNNSPLHF. CDR3 nucleotides: TGTGCCAGCAGTCTAACACATAATAATTCACCCCTCCACTTT.

The chain employs TRBV27 and TRBJ1-4; D gene ambiguous. The CDR3 is made up of 14 amino acids. The germline V gene has CDR1 MNHEY and CDR2 SMNVEV (reference sequence). Trimming removed 7 bases at V and 7 bases at J, with 16 bases between. CDR3 loop: CASMGGLRGEKLFF. The DNA for the CDR3 is TGTGCCAGCATGGGCGGTTTGCGGGGTGAAAAACTGTTTTTT.

The chain recombines TRBV18 with TRBJ2-1, with D tentatively TRBD1 or TRBD2 (5 bases each). The CDR3 has 14 amino acids. From germline, CDR1 is KGHSH and CDR2 LQKENI. Trimming removed 6 bases from V and 1 base from J, with 10 bases in between. The CDR3 here is CASSGTRSYNEQFF. The CDR3 nucleotides read TGTGCCAGCTCCGGGACGAGGTCCTACAATGAGCAGTTCTTC. The whole variable domain, filled in from reference TRBV18 and TRBJ2-1, reads NAGVMQNPRHLVRRRGQEARLRCSPMKGHSHVYWYRQLPEEGLKFMVYLQKENIIDESGMPKERFSAEFPKEGPSILRIQQVVRGDSAAYFCASSGTRSYNEQFFGPGTRLTVL.

The chain has TRBV14 and TRBJ1-3; perhaps TRBD1 as D (6 bases). V was pared by 4 bases and J by 4 bases, with 8 bases between. Germline loops: CDR1 SGHDN, CDR2 FVKESK. The CDR3 length is 13 residues. CDR3 sequence (DNA): TGTGCCAGCAGCCTTGACAGGGGAAACACCATATATTTT. Its translation: CASSLDRGNTIYF.

The CDR3 nucleotides read TGTGCCAGCAGTTTGATGGGCACTGAAGCTTTCTTT. This encodes CASSLMGTEAFF. The chain links TRBV12-3 or TRBV12-4 to TRBJ1-1, with D hard to call. The CDR3 is 12 residues long. Trimming pared 3 bases from V and 4 bases from J, leaving 6 bases between.

This clone was recorded only once. V and J are TRBV5-4 and TRBJ2-1; no clear D. Germline values: CDR1 SGHNT, CDR2 YYREEE (reference sequence). The CDR3 has 12 residues. Trimming removed 1 base from V and 7 bases from J, with 6 bases in between. CDR3 bases: TGTGCCAGCAGCTTGATGCATAATGAGCAGTTCTTC. Its translation is CASSLMHNEQFF. Full variable domain (rest looked up from reference TRBV5-4 and TRBJ2-1): ETGVTQSPTHLIKTRGQQVTLRCSSQSGHNTVSWYQQALGQGPQFIFQYYREEENGRGNFPPRFSGLQFPNYSSELNVNALELDDSALYLCASSLMHNEQFFGPGTRLTVL.

The chain links TRBV6-5 to TRBJ1-1, with a weak D call TRBD1 (5 bases). There are 15 residues in the CDR3. Germline CDR1 MNHEY, CDR2 SVGAGI. Trimming took off 6 bases at V and 4 bases at J, with 18 bases between the two ends. The CDR3 region is CASSPEGTRRTEAFF. The CDR3 DNA sequence: TGTGCCAGCAGCCCCGAGGGGACCCGGCGCACTGAAGCTTTCTTT.

The chain carries TRBV24-1 and TRBJ2-2; weak D call: TRBD1 (5 bases). Per germline, CDR1 KGHDR and CDR2 SFDVKD. V dropped 0 bases and J dropped 1 base, with 8 bases sitting between them. CDR3 length: 16 amino acids. This chain's CDR3 is CATSDLNRRNTGELFF. The CDR3 nucleotides are TGTGCCACCAGTGATTTGAACAGGAGGAACACCGGGGAGCTGTTTTTT.

The CDR3 DNA follows: TGTGCCAGCAGTTACGATCCCGGGACTGAAGCTTTCTTT. As protein: CASSYDPGTEAFF. The chain is built from TRBV6-5 and TRBJ1-1; D not certain. In germline, CDR1 is MNHEY, CDR2 SVGAGI. With 2 bases removed from V and 5 bases from J, the gap between germline ends came to 9 bases. The CDR3 length is 13 residues.

The chain employs TRBV10-3 and TRBJ1-6, with TRBD1 identical over 10 bases. The CDR3 runs to 13 residues. The V segment lost 10 bases and the J segment 4 bases; nucleotides outside the gene matches: 1. CDR1 and CDR2 from the germline V gene are ENHRY and SYGVKD. Here the CDR3 DNA reads TGTGCCACGGACAGGGGGTATAATTCACCCCTCCACTTT. This codes for CATDRGYNSPLHF.

V usage is TRBV18 and J usage is TRBJ1-2; 11 bases fit TRBD1. CDR3 length: 16 residues. J gave up 0 bases and V 4 bases, and 4 bases lay outside the gene matches. Germline CDR1 and CDR2: KGHSH and LQKENI. This CDR3 reads CASSRDRGAANYGYTF. The CDR3 DNA sequence: TGTGCCAGCTCACGGGACAGGGGGGCGGCTAACTATGGCTACACCTTC.

The V gene is TRBV11-2, the J gene TRBJ2-1; D may be TRBD1 (5 bases). The V end lost 2 bases, the J end lost 5 bases, and 13 bases lay between the germline ends. The CDR3 length is 15 residues. Germline V lookup: CDR1 SGHAT, CDR2 FQNNGV. CDR3 in DNA: TGTGCCAGCAGCTTACTTCCTCAGACAGACAATGAGCAGTTCTTC. This codes for CASSLLPQTDNEQFF.